The clone carrying this T cell receptor beta chain was recorded only once. CDR1 MNHEY and CDR2 SMNVEV come from the germline V gene (reference sequence). There are 16 residues in the CDR3. Trimming cost V 5 bases and J 0 bases; bases outside gene matches: 10. The data were produced by immunoSEQ multiplex PCR, yet TCRdb's version contains in-frame clones alone and is incomplete. Among 250,000 to 350,000 clones listed, 88% were seen once. This sample is drawn from a study of blood T cell repertoires in COVID-19. Participant age was roughly 18 to 90 years, and participants resided in fewer than 25 US areas.

The gene calls are TRBV27 and TRBJ2-7, with 7 bases identical to TRBD1. Sequenced: PBMCs or T cells enriched from blood (not recorded which). The sequence derives from a woman in her sixties or seventies in a cohort exposed to, infected with or recovered from COVID-19 (not recorded which). The CDR3 region has the DNA TGTGCCAGCAGTACCCGACAGGGAATAAGCTCCTACGAGCAGTACTTC. Amino acid sequence: CASSTRQGISSYEQYF.